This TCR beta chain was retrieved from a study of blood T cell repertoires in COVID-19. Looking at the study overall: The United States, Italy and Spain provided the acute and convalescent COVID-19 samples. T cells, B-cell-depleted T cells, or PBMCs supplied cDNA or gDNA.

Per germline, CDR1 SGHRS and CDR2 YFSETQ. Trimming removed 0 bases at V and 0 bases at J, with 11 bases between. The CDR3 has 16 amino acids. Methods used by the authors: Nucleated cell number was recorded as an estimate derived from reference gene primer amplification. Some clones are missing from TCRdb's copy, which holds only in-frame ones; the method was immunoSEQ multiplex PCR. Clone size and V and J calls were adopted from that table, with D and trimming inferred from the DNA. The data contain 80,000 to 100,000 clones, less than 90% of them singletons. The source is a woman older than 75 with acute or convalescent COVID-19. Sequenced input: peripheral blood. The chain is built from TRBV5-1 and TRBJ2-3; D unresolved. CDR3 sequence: CASSLAAASSTDTQYF. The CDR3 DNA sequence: TGCGCCAGCAGCTTGGCTGCAGCGAGTAGCACAGATACGCAGTATTTT.